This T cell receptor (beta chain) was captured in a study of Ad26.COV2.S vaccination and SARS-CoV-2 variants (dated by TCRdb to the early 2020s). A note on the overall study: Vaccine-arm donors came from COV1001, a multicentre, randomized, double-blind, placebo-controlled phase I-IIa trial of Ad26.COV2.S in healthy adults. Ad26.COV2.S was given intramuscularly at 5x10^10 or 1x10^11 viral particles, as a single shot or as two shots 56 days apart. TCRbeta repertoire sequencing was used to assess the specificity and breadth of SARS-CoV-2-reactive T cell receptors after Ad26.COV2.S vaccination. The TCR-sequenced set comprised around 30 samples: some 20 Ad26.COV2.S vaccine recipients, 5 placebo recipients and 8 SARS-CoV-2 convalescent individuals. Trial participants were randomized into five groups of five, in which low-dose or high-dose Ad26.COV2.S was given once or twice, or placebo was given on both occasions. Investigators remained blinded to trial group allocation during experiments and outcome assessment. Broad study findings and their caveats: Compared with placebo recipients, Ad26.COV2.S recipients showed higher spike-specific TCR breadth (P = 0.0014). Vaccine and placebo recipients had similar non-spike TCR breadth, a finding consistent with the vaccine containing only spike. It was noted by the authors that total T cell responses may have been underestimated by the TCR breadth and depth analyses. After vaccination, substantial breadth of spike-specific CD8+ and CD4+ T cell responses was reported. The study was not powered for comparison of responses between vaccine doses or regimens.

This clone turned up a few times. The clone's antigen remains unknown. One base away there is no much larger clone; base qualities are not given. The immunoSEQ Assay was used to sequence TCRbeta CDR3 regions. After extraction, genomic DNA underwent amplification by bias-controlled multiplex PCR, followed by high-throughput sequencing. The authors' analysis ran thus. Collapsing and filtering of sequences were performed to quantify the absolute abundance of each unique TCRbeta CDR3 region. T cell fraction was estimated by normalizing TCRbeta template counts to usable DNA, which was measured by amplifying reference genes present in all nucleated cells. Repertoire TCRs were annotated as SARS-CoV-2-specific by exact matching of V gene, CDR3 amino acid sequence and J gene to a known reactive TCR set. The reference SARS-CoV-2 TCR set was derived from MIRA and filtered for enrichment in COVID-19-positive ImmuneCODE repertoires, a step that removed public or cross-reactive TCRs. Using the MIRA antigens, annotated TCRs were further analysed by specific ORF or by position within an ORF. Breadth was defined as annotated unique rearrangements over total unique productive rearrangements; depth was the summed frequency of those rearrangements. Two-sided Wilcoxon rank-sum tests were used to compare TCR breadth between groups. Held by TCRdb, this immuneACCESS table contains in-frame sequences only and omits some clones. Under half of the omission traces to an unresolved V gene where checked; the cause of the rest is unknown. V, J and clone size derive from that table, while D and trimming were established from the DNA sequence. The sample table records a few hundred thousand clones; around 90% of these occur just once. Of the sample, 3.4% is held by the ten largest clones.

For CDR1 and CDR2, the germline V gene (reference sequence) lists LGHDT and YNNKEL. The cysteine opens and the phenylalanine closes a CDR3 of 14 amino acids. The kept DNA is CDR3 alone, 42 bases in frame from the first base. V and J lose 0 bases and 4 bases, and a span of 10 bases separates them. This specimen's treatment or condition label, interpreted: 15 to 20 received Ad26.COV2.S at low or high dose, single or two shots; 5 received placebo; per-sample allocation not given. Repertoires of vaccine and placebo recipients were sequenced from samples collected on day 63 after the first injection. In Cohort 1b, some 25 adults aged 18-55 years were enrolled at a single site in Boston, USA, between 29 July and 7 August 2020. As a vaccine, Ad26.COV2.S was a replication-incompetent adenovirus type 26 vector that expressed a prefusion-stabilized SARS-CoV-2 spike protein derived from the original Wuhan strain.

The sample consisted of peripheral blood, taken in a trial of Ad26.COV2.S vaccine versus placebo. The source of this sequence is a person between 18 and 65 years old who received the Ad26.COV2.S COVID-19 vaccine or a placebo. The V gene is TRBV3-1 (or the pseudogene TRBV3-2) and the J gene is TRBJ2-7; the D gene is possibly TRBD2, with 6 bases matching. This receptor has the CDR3 CASSQELGTYEQYF. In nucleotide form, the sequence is TGTGCCAGCAGCCAAGAGTTGGGGACTTACGAGCAGTACTTC.